The clone carrying this TCR beta chain occurred a few times. A 5'RACE reaction primed in the constant segment made cDNA libraries of TCR alpha and TCR beta, and these carried sample barcodes and UMIs. TCRdb reprocessed the 5' RACE reads via MiXCR and lists one record per CDR3 protein. The sample has 150,000 to 200,000 distinct CDR3 sequences, around 30% seen once; the top ten hold about 12%. This sample is drawn from a study of T-cell memory formation after mild COVID-19. This CDR3 is built from 8 residues. Germline-derived CDR1 and CDR2 are SGHDN and FVKESK. The sample consisted of PBMCs or a T cell subset sorted from them (not recorded which). The sequence was obtained from an adult woman who had mild COVID-19 (a few samples of this study predate the infection). Cell type and time point are not known. This sequence joins TRBV14 and TRBJ2-1, with a tentative D call TRBD1 (6 bases). Written as DNA, the CDR3 is TGTGATAGGGGGGAGCAGTTCTTC. This gives the protein CDRGEQFF.